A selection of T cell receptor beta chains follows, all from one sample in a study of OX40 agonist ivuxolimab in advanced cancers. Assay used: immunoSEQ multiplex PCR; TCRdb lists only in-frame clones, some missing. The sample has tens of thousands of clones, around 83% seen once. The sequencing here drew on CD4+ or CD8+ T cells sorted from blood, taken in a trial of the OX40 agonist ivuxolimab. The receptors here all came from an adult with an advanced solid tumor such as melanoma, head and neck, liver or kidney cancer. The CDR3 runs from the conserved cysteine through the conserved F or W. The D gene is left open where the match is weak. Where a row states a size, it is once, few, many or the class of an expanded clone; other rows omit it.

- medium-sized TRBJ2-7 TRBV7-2 TGTGCCAGCAGCTTAGGACAGCTATCCTACGAGCAGTACTTC CASSLGQLSYEQYF
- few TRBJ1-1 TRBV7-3 TGTGCCAGCAGCCAAACGAGGTTCACTGAAGCTTTCTTT CASSQTRFTEAFF
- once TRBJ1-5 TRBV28 TGTGCCAGCACCAATAGGCCCTCGCGCTCTCAGCCCCAGCATTTT CASTNRPSRSQPQHF
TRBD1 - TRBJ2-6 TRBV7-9 TGTGCCAGCAGGGCGAGGACAGGGAACCCCCTGAGGGGGGCCAACGTCCTGACTTTC CASRARTGNPLRGANVLTF
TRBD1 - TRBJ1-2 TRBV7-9 TGTGCCAGCAGCCCACAGGGGGCGCTCGGCTACACCTTC CASSPQGALGYTF
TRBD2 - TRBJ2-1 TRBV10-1 TGCGCCAGCAGTACGGGAGGGGACACTAATGAGCAGTTCTTC CASSTGGDTNEQFF
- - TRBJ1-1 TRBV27 TGTGCCAGCAGTCCAAGGGGCACTGAAACTTTCTTT CASSPRGTETFF
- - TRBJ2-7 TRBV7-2 TGTGCCAGCAGCTATGCCGGGACTCCTACCTACGAGCAGTACTTC CASSYAGTPTYEQYF
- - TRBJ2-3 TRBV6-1 TGTGCCAGCTTGAGCTACACAGATACGCAGTATTTT CASLSYTDTQYF
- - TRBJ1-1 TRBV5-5 TGTGCCAGCAGCTTGAGGCTAACAATGAACACTGAAGCTTTCTTT CASSLRLTMNTEAFF
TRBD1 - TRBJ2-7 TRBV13 TGTGCCAGCAGCGAACCGGGACAGGGCTACGAGCAGTACTTC CASSEPGQGYEQYF
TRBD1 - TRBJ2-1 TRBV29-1 TGCAGCACAGGGGGCAATGAGCAGTTCTTC CSTGGNEQFF
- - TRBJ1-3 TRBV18 TGTGCCAGCTCACCAGAACAGGGTTACGGAAACACCATATATTTT CASSPEQGYGNTIYF
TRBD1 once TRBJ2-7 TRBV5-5 TGTGCCAGCAGTAACGGACAGGGGACCTACGAGCAGTACTTC CASSNGQGTYEQYF
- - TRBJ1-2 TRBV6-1 TGTGCCAGCAGTGAAGCAGGGGTGTATGGCTACACCTTC CASSEAGVYGYTF
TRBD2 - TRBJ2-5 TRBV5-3 TGTGCCAGAAGTCACCCTGGACTAGCGGGAGAGACCCAGTACTTC CARSHPGLAGETQYF
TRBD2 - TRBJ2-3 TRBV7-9 TGTGCCAGCAGCTTTTTTCTAGCGGGACGGGACGGAGATACGCAGTATTTT CASSFFLAGRDGDTQYF
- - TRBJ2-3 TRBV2 TGTGCCAGCAGAGACTCAGGGGAGTGGTCAGATACGCAGTATTTT CASRDSGEWSDTQYF
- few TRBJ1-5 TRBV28 TGTGCCAGCGAAAGGGCAAATCAGCCCCAGCATTTT CASERANQPQHF
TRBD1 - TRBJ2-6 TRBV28 TGTGCCAGCACGAACAGGGGGGCAGGGGCCAACGTCCTGACTTTC CASTNRGAGANVLTF
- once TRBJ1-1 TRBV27 TGTGCCAGCAGTTTCGCACGGAACACTGAAGCTTTCTTT CASSFARNTEAFF
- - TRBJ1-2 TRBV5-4 TGTGCCAGCAGCTTGGCTGGGGGGCTGGGCTACACCTTC CASSLAGGLGYTF
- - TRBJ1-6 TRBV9 TGTGCCAGCAGCGTAAGTGCGGGGATGGTTAATTCACCCCTCCACTTT CASSVSAGMVNSPLHF
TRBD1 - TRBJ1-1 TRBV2 TGTGCCAGCAGTGAATTAGGGACAGGGGCAGGTGAAGCTTTCTTT CASSELGTGAGEAFF
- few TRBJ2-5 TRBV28 TGTGCCAGCAGTCTCGGGGGCAGGGAGACCCAGTACTTC CASSLGGRETQYF
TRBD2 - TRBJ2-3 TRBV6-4 TGTGCCAGCGGCCCTGATCTTAGCGGGAGGGCCGGCAATACGCAGTATTTT CASGPDLSGRAGNTQYF
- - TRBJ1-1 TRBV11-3 TGTGCCAGCAGCTTAACTGTTCTCACTGAAGCTTTCTTT CASSLTVLTEAFF
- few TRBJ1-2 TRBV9 TGTGCCAGCAGCGTAGACTGGAACTATGGCTACACCTTC CASSVDWNYGYTF
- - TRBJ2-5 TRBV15 TGTGCCACCAGCGGGACTGGAGAGACCCAGTACTTC CATSGTGETQYF
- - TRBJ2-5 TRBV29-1 TGCAGCGTTCACGACAGTGCCGAGGAGGAGACCCAGTACTTC CSVHDSAEEETQYF
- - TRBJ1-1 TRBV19 TGTGCCAGTCGAAGAGAGGGACACAGCACTGAAGCTTTCTTT CASRREGHSTEAFF